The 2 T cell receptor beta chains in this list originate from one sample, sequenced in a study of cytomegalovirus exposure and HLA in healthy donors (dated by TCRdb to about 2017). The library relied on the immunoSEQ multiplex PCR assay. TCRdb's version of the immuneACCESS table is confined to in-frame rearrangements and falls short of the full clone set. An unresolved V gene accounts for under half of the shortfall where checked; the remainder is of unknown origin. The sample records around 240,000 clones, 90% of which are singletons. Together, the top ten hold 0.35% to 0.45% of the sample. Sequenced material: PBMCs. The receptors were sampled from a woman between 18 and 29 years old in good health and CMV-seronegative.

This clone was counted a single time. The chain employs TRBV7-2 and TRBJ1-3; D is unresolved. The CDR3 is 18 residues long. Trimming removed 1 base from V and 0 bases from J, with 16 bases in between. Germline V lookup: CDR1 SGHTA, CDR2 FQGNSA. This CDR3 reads CASSLDPGVTSSGNTIYF. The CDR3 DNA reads TGTGCCAGCAGCTTAGATCCCGGAGTAACAAGCTCTGGAAACACCATATATTTT. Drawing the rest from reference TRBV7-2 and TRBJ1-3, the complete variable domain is GAGVSQSPSNKVTEKGKDVELRCDPISGHTALYWYRQSLGQGLEFLIYFQGNSAPDKSGLPSDRFSAERTGGSVSTLTIQRTQQEDSAVYLCASSLDPGVTSSGNTIYFGEGSWLTVV.

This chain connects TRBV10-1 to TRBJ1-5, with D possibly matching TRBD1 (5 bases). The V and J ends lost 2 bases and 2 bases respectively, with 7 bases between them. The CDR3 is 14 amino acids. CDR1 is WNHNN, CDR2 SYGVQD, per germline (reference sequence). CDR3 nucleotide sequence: TGCGCCAGCAGTGAGATGACAGGCAATCAGCCCCAGCATTTT. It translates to CASSEMTGNQPQHF.